These 7 T cell receptor beta chains share one sample of origin, sequenced in a study of long-term antiretroviral therapy in people with HIV. immunoSEQ v3.0 was run at survey level. The method was immunoSEQ multiplex PCR; TCRdb's version includes in-frame clones alone and lacks a portion of them. The table has about 39,000 clones, 86% seen once. The material sequenced was unsorted PBMCs, taken 1.2 years after starting antiretroviral therapy. These receptors originate from a woman between 50 and 59 years old with HIV.

J is TRBJ1-1 and V is TRBV7-9, with unresolved D. Trimming cost V 0 bases and J 0 bases, with 11 bases left between them. Germline CDR1 is SEHNR and CDR2 is FQNEAQ (reference sequence). CDR3 length: 16 residues. Here the CDR3 DNA reads TGTGCCAGCAGCTTAGCTGGAGGGAGGGTGAACACTGAAGCTTTCTTT. It codes for CASSLAGGRVNTEAFF.

V is TRBV18 and J is TRBJ1-2; tentative D call: TRBD1 (6 bases). The V end was cut by 0 bases, the J end by 0 bases, with 11 bases between. The CDR3 totals 16 residues. CDR1 KGHSH and CDR2 LQKENI come from the germline V gene. CDR3 protein: CASSPPRQDTNYGYTF. CDR3 sequence (DNA): TGTGCCAGCTCACCACCGCGACAGGATACTAACTATGGCTACACCTTC.

V gene TRBV6-5 combines with J gene TRBJ2-7; 8 nucleotides line up with TRBD1. CDR1 MNHEY and CDR2 SVGAGI come from the germline V gene. This CDR3 has 14 amino acids. V dropped 8 bases and J dropped 0; count of bases not matched to a gene: 6. The CDR3 spells CASCPGQVSYEQYF. CDR3 nucleotides: TGTGCCAGCTGTCCGGGACAGGTCTCCTACGAGCAGTACTTC.

V is TRBV29-1 and J is TRBJ2-3; 10 bases are shared with TRBD2. CDR3 length: 15 residues. Germline trimming cut 1 base from V and 2 bases from J; bases unmatched to any gene: 3. Germline CDR1 is SQVTM and CDR2 is ANQGSEA. This CDR3 is CSVEGLAGITDTQYF. The CDR3 DNA follows: TGCAGCGTTGAAGGACTAGCGGGCATCACAGATACGCAGTATTTT.

The chain uses TRBV9 and TRBJ2-2; the D gene is possibly TRBD2 (5 bases). CDR1 and CDR2 from the germline V gene are SGDLS and YYNGEE. The CDR3 consists of 13 residues. The germline V and J ends were trimmed by 3 bases and 5 bases, with 8 bases remaining between them. The CDR3 bases are TGTGCCAGCAGCGACCGGAGGACCGGGGAGCTGTTTTTT. It encodes CASSDRRTGELFF.

Concerning this clone: Without the conserved terminal phenylalanine or tryptophan, this CDR3 likely stems from a read error. Because the CDR3's place on the DNA is in doubt, the DNA is left out and the CDR3 is given as listed by TCRdb. The gene calls are TRBV6-1 and TRBJ1-2; the table assigns TRBD1, which was not confirmed against the DNA. Germline values: CDR1 MNHNS, CDR2 SASEGT. From its first to its last residue, the CDR3 has 8 amino acids. The CDR3 region is CASSVGAL.

This chain joins TRBV5-4 and TRBJ1-6, with TRBD1 matching over 12 bases. J was trimmed by 8 bases and V by 4 bases; bases with no gene match: 4. Germline V gene data show CDR1 as SGHNT and CDR2 as YYREEE (reference sequence). The CDR3 contains 15 residues. The DNA of the CDR3 is TGTGCCAGCAGCGGCGGGACAGGGGGCGATTCACCCCTCCACTTT. The encoded protein is CASSGGTGGDSPLHF.